These 20 T cell receptor beta chains were sequenced from one sample in a study of beta chain features in type 1 diabetes. Study outcomes and limitations: A moderate, significant TCRB CDR3 shortening appeared in type 1 diabetes across four CD4+ subsets.

These receptors lack a known antigen. The sequenced template was cDNA made from the entire isolated RNA. Profiled with immunoSEQ multiplex PCR; TCRdb holds only in-frame clones, not every one. The repertoire holds about 260,000 clones, with around 20% as singletons. Source material: naive CD4+ T cells from blood. The origin of the receptors is a woman in her thirties or forties with type 1 diabetes.

There are a few counts of this clone. This chain joins TRBV4-3 and TRBJ1-1; D remains unclear. The CDR3 length is 13 residues. Germline V gives CDR1 LGHNA, CDR2 YSLEER. V lost 0 bases and J lost 13, with 15 bases in between. The chain's CDR3 is CASSQDRGGLGFF. The DNA for the CDR3 is TGCGCCAGCAGCCAAGATCGGGGTGGGCTAGGTTTCTTT.

J is TRBJ1-2 and V is TRBV29-1; possible D gene TRBD1, 6 bases. The CDR3 runs to 15 residues. Germline CDR1 is SQVTM and CDR2 is ANQGSEA. V shed 4 bases and J shed 8 bases, with 23 bases lying between them. CDR3 region: CSVAVWDITRGGYTF. The CDR3 DNA sequence: TGCAGCGTTGCGGTCTGGGACATCACCCGAGGGGGCTACACCTTC.

This clone has a handful of counts. This chain links TRBV4-3 with TRBJ1-1; D ambiguous. The CDR3 sequence is 12 residues long. V shed 1 base and J shed 4 bases, with 4 bases lying between them. The germline gives CDR1 LGHNA, CDR2 YSLEER. The CDR3 protein is CASSQGATEAFF. CDR3 bases: TGCGCCAGCAGCCAAGGAGCCACTGAAGCTTTCTTT.

V and J are TRBV25-1 and TRBJ2-7; D might be TRBD2 (5 bases). V lost 9 bases and J lost 1, with 16 bases in between. This CDR3 has 14 residues. Germline CDR1 MGHDK, CDR2 SYGVNS. DNA for the CDR3: TGTGCCAGTGGTAAGGCTGCGGGTTCCTACGAGCAGTACTTC. This encodes CASGKAAGSYEQYF.

The chain employs TRBV10-3 and TRBJ1-4; 10 nucleotides line up with TRBD1. Germline CDR1 reads ENHRY; CDR2 reads SYGVKD. The CDR3 contains 15 residues. V lost 3 bases to trimming and J lost 10 bases; unmatched junction nucleotides: 8. The CDR3 region has the DNA TGTGCCATCAGTGATGGGACAGGGGAGCAGGGAAAACTGTTTTTT. Residues: CAISDGTGEQGKLFF.

This clone has more than one count but fewer than ten. This chain joins TRBV2 and TRBJ1-2, with D uncertain. Trimming cost V 5 bases and J 4 bases, with 17 bases left between them. Per the germline V gene, CDR1 is SNHLY and CDR2 is FYNNEI. This CDR3 spans 15 amino acids. Written as DNA, the CDR3 is TGTGCCAGCAGTCCGAGGGATCTACGTGGCTATGGCTACACCTTC. Amino acids: CASSPRDLRGYGYTF.

This clone was observed a few times. The gene calls are TRBV5-1 and TRBJ2-7, with D possibly being TRBD2 (7 bases). Germline CDR1 reads SGHRS; CDR2 reads YFSETQ. Trimming pared 0 bases from V and 6 bases from J, leaving 13 bases between. CDR3 length: 14 residues. For the CDR3, the DNA is TGCGCCAGCAGCTTGGCCACGGCGGGGGCCGAGCAGTACTTC. Its protein product is CASSLATAGAEQYF.

The J gene is TRBJ2-5, the V gene TRBV5-1, with a possible D match to TRBD1 (6 bases). The length of the CDR3 is 15 residues. V was clipped by 4 bases and J by 4 bases, with 17 bases between them. Germline values: CDR1 SGHRS, CDR2 YFSETQ. CDR3 in DNA: TGCGCCAGCAGCGTGTTACAGGGAATAGGAGAGACCCAGTACTTC. This sequence encodes CASSVLQGIGETQYF.

The CDR3 region has the DNA TGTGCCAGCAGCCAACAGGGGCTTGGTGAAAAACTGTTTTTT. Translating it yields CASSQQGLGEKLFF. J is TRBJ1-4 and V is TRBV5-4, with 7 bases fitting TRBD1. The trim removed 4 bases at V and 7 bases at J, leaving 7 bases unmatched. This CDR3 region has 14 residues. Per the germline V gene, CDR1 is SGHNT and CDR2 is YYREEE (reference sequence). Using reference TRBV5-4 and TRBJ1-4 for the parts outside the CDR3, the full variable domain is ETGVTQSPTHLIKTRGQQVTLRCSSQSGHNTVSWYQQALGQGPQFIFQYYREEENGRGNFPPRFSGLQFPNYSSELNVNALELDDSALYLCASSQQGLGEKLFFGSGTQLSVL.

The sample holds a few counts of this clone. V usage is TRBV13 and J usage is TRBJ2-5, with 7 nucleotides matching TRBD1. There are 18 residues in the CDR3. V shed 5 bases, J shed 5 bases, and the junction held 20 bases outside the gene matches. Germline CDR1 PRHDT, CDR2 FYEKMQ (reference sequence). Here the CDR3 reads CASSHHPPDRFRGETQYF. In DNA form, the CDR3 reads TGTGCCAGCAGCCACCACCCCCCGGACCGATTCAGGGGGGAGACCCAGTACTTC.

Only a few counts were recorded for this clone. The chain joins TRBV2 to TRBJ2-2; D might be TRBD2 (6 bases). Trimming cost V 1 base and J 4 bases, with 10 bases left between them. Germline V gives CDR1 SNHLY, CDR2 FYNNEI. The CDR3 loop spans 15 amino acids. CDR3: CASSEDGTVTGELFF. CDR3 DNA sequence: TGTGCCAGCAGTGAAGACGGGACTGTCACCGGGGAGCTGTTTTTT. Complete variable domain (other parts from reference TRBV2 and TRBJ2-2): EPEVTQTPSHQVTQMGQEVILRCVPISNHLYFYWYRQILGQKVEFLVSFYNNEISEKSEIFDDQFSVERPDGSNFTLKIRSTKLEDSAMYFCASSEDGTVTGELFFGEGSRLTVL.

The chain has TRBV23-1 and TRBJ1-4; no reliable D call. TRBV23-1 is placed among ORFs of uncertain function. V gave up 4 bases and J gave up 8 bases, with 11 bases separating them. This CDR3 has 13 amino acids. This chain's CDR3 is CASSRTIGEKLFF. The CDR3 DNA reads as TGCGCCAGCAGTCGTACTATAGGCGAAAAACTGTTTTTT.

The V gene is TRBV4-3, the J gene TRBJ2-3; 7 positions match TRBD1. V shed 4 bases, J shed 2 bases, and the junction held 3 bases outside the gene matches. Germline values: CDR1 LGHNA, CDR2 YSLEER. The CDR3 consists of 14 residues. The CDR3 DNA is TGCGCCAGCAGCCCGGACAGGTCCACAGATACGCAGTATTTT. Residues: CASSPDRSTDTQYF.

The chain is built from TRBV28 and TRBJ1-5; D perhaps matches TRBD1 (6 bases). Germline CDR1 and CDR2: MDHEN and SYDVKM. This CDR3 comprises 12 residues. V was pared by 6 bases and J by 4 bases, with 7 bases between. CDR3 coding DNA: TGTGCCAGCAGAGGACAGAATCAGCCCCAGCATTTT. It is translated as CASRGQNQPQHF.

J is TRBJ1-1 and V is TRBV30, with 7 nucleotides matching TRBD1. Per germline, CDR1 GTSNPN and CDR2 SVGIG (reference sequence). V was clipped by 7 bases and J by 0 bases; unmatched bases: 5. The CDR3 totals 13 residues. CDR3 bases: TGTGCCTCTACAGGGGCGTTGAACACTGAAGCTTTCTTT. Amino acids: CASTGALNTEAFF.

This clone was seen only a few times. The chain carries TRBV5-1 and TRBJ2-5; 10 nucleotides agree with TRBD1. Germline values: CDR1 SGHRS, CDR2 YFSETQ. With 4 bases clipped from V and 5 bases from J, the junction kept 8 bases outside the gene matches. The CDR3 has 15 residues. The CDR3 nucleotides read TGCGCCAGCAGCCTTCGGACAGGGGGTGGGGAGACCCAGTACTTC. It codes for CASSLRTGGGETQYF. Together with reference TRBV5-1 and TRBJ2-5, the CDR3 gives the full variable domain: KAGVTQTPRYLIKTRGQQVTLSCSPISGHRSVSWYQQTPGQGLQFLFEYFSETQRNKGNFPGRFSGRQFSNSRSEMNVSTLELGDSALYLCASSLRTGGGETQYFGPGTRLLVL.

This clone was seen more than once but under ten times. The DNA for the CDR3 is TGTGCCAGCAGAACAGGAGCCACCGGGGAGCTGTTTTTT. As protein: CASRTGATGELFF. V is TRBV7-8 and J is TRBJ2-2; weak D call: TRBD1 (5 bases). The germline V gene encodes CDR1 SGHVS and CDR2 FQNEAQ. Trimming left V 6 bases short and J 4 bases short, with 9 bases between. The CDR3 is 13 amino acids.

This clone was observed a few times. This CDR3 reads CASSLDRVSGNTIYF. The CDR3 DNA reads TGTGCCAGCAGTCTTGACAGGGTCTCTGGAAACACCATATATTTT. The rearrangement links TRBV7-9 to TRBJ1-3, with TRBD1 matching over 7 bases. From germline, CDR1 is SEHNR and CDR2 FQNEAQ (reference sequence). The V gene end was trimmed by 6 bases and the J gene end by 0 bases; junction bases not matched to a gene: 5. This CDR3 comprises 15 residues.

This chain uses TRBV6-1 with TRBJ2-5, with D possibly matching TRBD1 (5 bases). The germline V gene encodes CDR1 MNHNS and CDR2 SASEGT. This CDR3 comprises 12 residues. Trimming left V 10 bases short and J 1 base short, with 10 bases between. CDR3 region: CAIQAPQETQYF. The CDR3 DNA reads as TGTGCCATACAGGCTCCCCAAGAGACCCAGTACTTC.

This clone was counted only a few times. The chain has TRBV7-2 and TRBJ2-2; D unresolved. In germline, CDR1 is SGHTA, CDR2 FQGNSA. Trimming shortened V by 5 bases and J by 2 bases, and 12 bases separated the two germline ends. This CDR3 has 15 amino acids. DNA for the CDR3: TGTGCCAGCAGCCGAGCCCCCCAAAACACCGGGGAGCTGTTTTTT. Amino acids: CASSRAPQNTGELFF.